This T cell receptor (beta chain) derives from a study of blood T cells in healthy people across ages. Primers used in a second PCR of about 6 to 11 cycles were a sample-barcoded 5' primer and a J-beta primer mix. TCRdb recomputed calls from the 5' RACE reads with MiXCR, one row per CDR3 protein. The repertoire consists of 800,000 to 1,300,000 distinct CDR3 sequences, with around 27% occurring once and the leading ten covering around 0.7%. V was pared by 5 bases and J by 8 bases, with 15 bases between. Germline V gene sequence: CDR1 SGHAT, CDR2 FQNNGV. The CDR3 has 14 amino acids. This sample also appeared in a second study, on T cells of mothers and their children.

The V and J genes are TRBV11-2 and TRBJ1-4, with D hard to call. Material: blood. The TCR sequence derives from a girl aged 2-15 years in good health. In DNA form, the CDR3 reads TGTGCCAGCAGCCGTTCCTGGAGCGGGGAAAAACTGTTTTTT. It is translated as CASSRSWSGEKLFF.